These 23 T cell receptor beta chains were all obtained from the same sample, sequenced in a study of Tregs in tolerant kidney transplant recipients. Mixed chimerism was transient after nonmyeloablative marrow transplants from related graft donors. Profiling relied on immunoSEQ multiplex PCR, and the TCRdb table lists in-frame clones only, not all of them. The sample records about 52,000 clones, around 93% being singletons. The material was CD8+ T cells from blood (PBMCs), obtained 24 months after the transplant. These receptors were collected from a human patient who received a combined kidney and bone marrow transplant. Some of the T cells may derive from the graft donor.

This sequence joins TRBV19 and TRBJ2-1, with 9 nucleotides matching TRBD2. Germline V lookup: CDR1 LNHDA, CDR2 SQIVND (reference sequence). Trimming removed 1 base from V and 2 bases from J; junction bases left unmatched: 0. The length of the CDR3 is 15 residues. CDR3 protein: CASSIGLAAYNEQFF. The CDR3 DNA reads TGTGCCAGTAGTATAGGACTAGCGGCCTACAATGAGCAGTTCTTC.

This chain joins TRBV4-3 and TRBJ1-2; the match to TRBD1 covers 7 bases. V lost 0 bases and J lost 2; bases outside the gene matches: 9. This CDR3 contains 17 residues. Per the germline V gene, CDR1 is LGHNA and CDR2 is YSLEER. The CDR3 DNA reads as TGCGCCAGCAGCCAAGATCTAACCCTGACAGGGAACTATGGCTACACCTTC. It yields the protein CASSQDLTLTGNYGYTF.

The CDR3 reads CASSFGTGDFF. As DNA, the CDR3 is TGTGCCAGCAGCTTCGGGACAGGGGATTTCTTC. The genes are TRBV7-8 and TRBJ2-1, with 10 bases fitting TRBD1. The CDR3 extends over 11 amino acids. The germline V gene has CDR1 SGHVS and CDR2 FQNEAQ. V dropped 3 bases and J dropped 16; count of bases not matched to a gene: 3.

CDR3 sequence (DNA): TGTGCCAGTAGTCGACAAATCCGCTCTGGAAACACCATATATTTT. Translation: CASSRQIRSGNTIYF. V gene TRBV19 combines with J gene TRBJ1-3, with no clear D. The germline V gene encodes CDR1 LNHDA and CDR2 SQIVND (reference sequence). The V and J ends lost 5 bases and 0 bases respectively, with 11 bases between them. CDR3 length equals 15 residues.

This clone was observed a handful of times. The genes are TRBV19 and TRBJ1-5; TRBD1 matches at 8 bases. V shed 6 bases and J 7 bases; nucleotides not matched to a gene: 11. CDR3 length equals 15 residues. Germline assignment: CDR1 LNHDA and CDR2 SQIVND (reference sequence). CDR3 protein: CASSPGTGAQQPQHF. The CDR3 region has the DNA TGTGCCAGTAGCCCGGGGACAGGTGCGCAACAGCCCCAGCATTTT. Supplemented by reference TRBV19 and TRBJ1-5, the full variable domain reads DGGITQSPKYLFRKEGQNVTLSCEQNLNHDAMYWYRQDPGQGLRLIYYSQIVNDFQKGDIAEGYSVSREKKESFPLTVTSAQKNPTAFYLCASSPGTGAQQPQHFGDGTRLSIL.

This sequence joins TRBV30 and TRBJ1-1; D not resolved. The germline CDR1 and CDR2 sequences are GTSNPN and SVGIG (reference sequence). V shed 1 base and J shed 8 bases, with 11 bases lying between them. The length of the CDR3 is 12 residues. The CDR3 loop is CAWSGPGFEAFF. The CDR3 DNA follows: TGTGCCTGGAGTGGTCCAGGTTTCGAAGCTTTCTTT.

The chain carries TRBV27 and TRBJ2-7, with 8 bases lining up with TRBD2. Germline V CDR1 and CDR2: MNHEY, SMNVEV (reference sequence). V shed 4 bases and J 3 bases; nucleotides not matched to a gene: 2. The CDR3 is 13 amino acids. The CDR3 DNA sequence: TGTGCCAGCAGTTCCGGGAGGGTCTACGAGCAGTACTTC. Encoded protein: CASSSGRVYEQYF.

This clone was seen a handful of times. This chain links TRBV5-5 with TRBJ1-1; D call uncertain. Trimming stripped 8 bases from V and 11 bases from J, with 16 bases between. Germline V gene lookup returns CDR1 SGHKS and CDR2 YYEKEE (reference sequence). The CDR3 consists of 11 residues. DNA of the CDR3: TGTGCCAGTGGGGAGGGCAAGTACGCTTTCTTT. Protein sequence: CASGEGKYAFF.

The chain couples TRBV7-3 to TRBJ1-2; D perhaps matches TRBD1 (5 bases). The CDR3 spans 14 residues. The V gene's germline CDR1 is SGHTA and CDR2 FQGTGA. The ends were cut back, 10 bases at V and 4 bases at J, with 19 bases in the middle. CDR3 DNA: TGTGCCAACAGGACTCGAAAAGGCGTCTATGGCTACACCTTC. It specifies CANRTRKGVYGYTF.

The V and J genes are TRBV1 and TRBJ2-4; TRBD2 is the table's D call and was not checked against the DNA. TRBV1 is a documented pseudogene. The CDR3 loop spans 20 amino acids. For the CDR3, the DNA is TGCACCAGCAGCCAAGAGGAATTGAGCGGGAGGGCCGTAGCCAAAAACATTCAGTACTTC. Encoded protein: CTSSQEELSGRAVAKNIQYF.

In this sample, this clone turned up once. The V gene is TRBV6-6, the J gene TRBJ2-5, with TRBD2 identical over 7 bases. V shed 1 base and J 2 bases; nucleotides not matched to a gene: 7. CDR1 MNHNY and CDR2 SVGAGI come from the germline V gene (reference sequence). The CDR3 has 16 residues. In DNA form, the CDR3 reads TGTGCCAGCAGTTACTGGTCTAGCGGATTTCAAGAGACCCAGTACTTC. It codes for CASSYWSSGFQETQYF.

For the CDR3, the DNA is TGTGCCAGTACGACAGGGGGCGGAGCTTTCTTT. Amino acids: CASTTGGGAFF. The rearrangement links TRBV19 to TRBJ1-1; 10 positions agree with TRBD1. CDR1 is LNHDA and CDR2 is SQIVND in the germline V gene (reference sequence). J was trimmed by 10 bases and V by 7 bases; bases with no gene match: 3. This CDR3 has 11 amino acids.

The CDR3 loop is CASSQEGTDRGQGTRAEAFF. DNA of the CDR3: TGCGCCAGCAGCCAAGAGGGGACCGACAGGGGGCAAGGTACGAGGGCTGAAGCTTTCTTT. V is TRBV4-3 and J is TRBJ1-1, with 10 bases matching TRBD1. V shed 0 bases, J shed 6 bases, and the junction held 19 bases outside the gene matches. The CDR3 extends over 20 amino acids. Germline V gene data show CDR1 as LGHNA and CDR2 as YSLEER.

This chain uses TRBV27 with TRBJ2-1; 7 nucleotides line up with TRBD2. Looked up from germline, CDR1 is MNHEY and CDR2 is SMNVEV (reference sequence). After removal of 5 bases from V and 2 bases from J, the junction contained 6 bases not matched to a gene. The CDR3 is made up of 15 amino acids. CDR3 sequence reads: CASSLTGGPYNEQFF. CDR3 bases: TGTGCCAGCAGTCTGACGGGGGGACCCTACAATGAGCAGTTCTTC.

The V call is TRBV7-9, the J call TRBJ2-7, with 10 positions matching TRBD2. Germline V gene data show CDR1 as SEHNR and CDR2 as FQNEAQ (reference sequence). CDR3 size: 16 residues. The trim removed 7 bases at V and 1 base at J, leaving 10 bases unmatched. The DNA of the CDR3 is TGTGCCAGCAACAGCGGAACTAGCGGGATATCCTACGAGCAGTACTTC. The encoded protein is CASNSGTSGISYEQYF. The full variable domain, with the rest looked up from reference TRBV7-9 and TRBJ2-7, is DTGVSQNPRHKITKRGQNVTFRCDPISEHNRLYWYRQTLGQGPEFLTYFQNEAQLEKSRLLSDRFSAERPKGSFSTLEIQRTEQGDSAMYLCASNSGTSGISYEQYFGPGTRLTVT.

The chain has TRBV9 and TRBJ1-4, with D possibly TRBD1 on 6 matching bases. V lost 3 bases and J 14 bases, leaving 11 bases between the germline ends. Germline CDR1 is SGDLS and CDR2 is YYNGEE. CDR3 length: 11 residues. This CDR3 reads CASSDGRGLFF. In DNA form, the CDR3 reads TGTGCCAGCAGCGATGGGAGGGGGCTGTTTTTT.

The gene calls are TRBV27 and TRBJ1-4; 7 nucleotides agree with TRBD1. This CDR3 spans 16 amino acids. V was pared by 0 bases and J by 10 bases, with 11 bases of the junction left unmatched. Germline CDR1 is MNHEY and CDR2 is SMNVEV (reference sequence). CDR3 loop: CASSLSRGVPQAKLFF. The CDR3 DNA follows: TGTGCCAGCAGTTTATCCAGGGGGGTGCCCCAGGCAAAACTGTTTTTT.

A single count supports this clone. The chain couples TRBV19 to TRBJ2-2; D remains unclear. Germline CDR1 and CDR2: LNHDA and SQIVND (reference sequence). With 7 bases removed from V and 4 bases from J, the gap between germline ends came to 4 bases. This CDR3 comprises 11 residues. CDR3 DNA sequence: TGTGCCAGTACGTTCACCGGGGAGCTGTTTTTT. This encodes CASTFTGELFF.

The rearrangement joins TRBV14 to TRBJ2-7, with 8 bases identical to TRBD1. The CDR3 loop spans 18 amino acids. J lost 4 bases, V lost 4 bases, and 18 bases had no gene match. The V gene's germline CDR1 is SGHDN and CDR2 FVKESK. CDR3 sequence reads: CASSLEPRPGTGQYEQYF. DNA of the CDR3: TGTGCCAGCAGCCTCGAGCCCCGCCCCGGGACAGGTCAATACGAGCAGTACTTC.

CDR3: CASRFPTGLNYGYTF. In DNA, the CDR3 is TGTGCCAGCAGATTCCCGACAGGGTTGAACTATGGCTACACCTTC. The chain uses TRBV6-5 and TRBJ1-2; 7 bases agree with TRBD1. Per the germline V gene, CDR1 is MNHEY and CDR2 is SVGAGI. V was pared by 6 bases and J by 2 bases, with 9 bases of the junction left unmatched. The CDR3 spans 15 residues.

The J gene is TRBJ2-2, the V gene TRBV5-5; D is uncertain. CDR3 length equals 16 residues. Germline CDR1 and CDR2: SGHKS and YYEKEE (reference sequence). Trimming removed 5 bases at V and 3 bases at J, with 17 bases between. CDR3 amino acids: CASRARVQTYTGELFF. CDR3 in DNA: TGTGCCAGCAGAGCCCGTGTTCAGACATACACCGGGGAGCTGTTTTTT.

The V and J genes are TRBV6-4 and TRBJ2-3, with 12 nucleotides matching TRBD1. CDR1 and CDR2 from the germline V gene are MRHNA and SNTAGT. CDR3 size: 16 residues. V trimming: 6 bases; J trimming: 2 bases; junction bases outside the gene matches: 6. CDR3: CASRPGTGGDTDTQYF. In DNA, the CDR3 is TGTGCCAGCAGGCCCGGGACAGGGGGCGACACAGATACGCAGTATTTT.

The chain combines TRBV5-4 with TRBJ2-3; D ambiguous. The germline V gene has CDR1 SGHNT and CDR2 YYREEE (reference sequence). This CDR3 is built from 12 residues. V shed 0 bases and J shed 4 bases, with 3 bases lying between them. The CDR3 here is CASSLGADTQYF. CDR3 in DNA: TGTGCCAGCAGCTTGGGCGCAGATACGCAGTATTTT.